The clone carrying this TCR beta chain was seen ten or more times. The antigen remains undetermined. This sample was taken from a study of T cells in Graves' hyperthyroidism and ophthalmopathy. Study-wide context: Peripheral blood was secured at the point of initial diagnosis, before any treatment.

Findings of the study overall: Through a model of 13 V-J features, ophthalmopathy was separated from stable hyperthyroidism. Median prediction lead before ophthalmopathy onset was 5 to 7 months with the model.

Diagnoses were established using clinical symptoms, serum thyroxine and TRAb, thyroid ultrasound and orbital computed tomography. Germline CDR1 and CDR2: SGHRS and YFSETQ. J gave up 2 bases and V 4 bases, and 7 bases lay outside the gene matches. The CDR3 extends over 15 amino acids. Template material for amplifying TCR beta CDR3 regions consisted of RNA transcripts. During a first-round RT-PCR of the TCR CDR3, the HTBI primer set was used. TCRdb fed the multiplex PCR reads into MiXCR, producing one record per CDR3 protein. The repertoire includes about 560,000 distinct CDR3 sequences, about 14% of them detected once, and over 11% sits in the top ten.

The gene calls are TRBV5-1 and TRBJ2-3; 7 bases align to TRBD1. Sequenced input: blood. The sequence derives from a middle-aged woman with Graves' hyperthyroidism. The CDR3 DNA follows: TGCGCCAGCAGCCCCGGACAGGAATTCACAGATACGCAGTATTTT. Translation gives CASSPGQEFTDTQYF.